This TCR beta chain was captured by sequencing in a study of beta chain features in type 1 diabetes. Germline V gene sequence: CDR1 MNHEY, CDR2 SVGAGI. The length of the CDR3 is 14 residues. V gave up 4 bases and J gave up 3 bases; unmatched junction bases: 6. Expressed TCRB transcripts got sequenced, as all isolated RNA was reverse transcribed. Clones were read by immunoSEQ multiplex PCR, and TCRdb kept only the in-frame ones, dropping some. The profile shows approximately 250,000 clones, around 10% of them singletons. This chain connects TRBV6-5 to TRBJ2-7; 7 nucleotides match TRBD2. Sequencing used naive CD4+ T cells from blood. The clonotype was recovered from a woman aged 18-29 years in good health. The CDR3 DNA is TGTGCCAGCAGTTCGCCCGGGACTATCTACGAGCAGTACTTC. This encodes CASSSPGTIYEQYF.